This is a list of T cell receptor beta chains from one sample in a study of blood T cell repertoires in COVID-19. This table comes from immunoSEQ multiplex PCR, and its TCRdb copy is limited to in-frame clones, with some not included. The data contain approximately 170,000 clones, roughly 90% of them seen just once; the ten biggest clones take up 25% to 30%. The material sequenced was peripheral blood. The receptors originated from a man between 60 and 75 years old with acute or convalescent COVID-19. Each CDR3 is given with its conserved first and last residue. The D gene is left open where the match is weak. For some rows the clone size is stated as once, few or many, or as a class when expanded; others skip it.

d_call j_call v_call clone_size cdr3_nt cdr3_aa
- TRBJ2-1 TRBV29-1 - TGCAGCGCGCGCCTGGGCGATGAGCAGTTCTTC CSARLGDEQFF
- TRBJ1-4 TRBV2 - TGTGCCAGCCGCGGAGACCTGGGGAGTGAAAAACTGTTTTTT CASRGDLGSEKLFF
- TRBJ1-5 TRBV19 - TGTGCCAGTAGCTGGACAGAAAATCAGCCCCAGCATTTT CASSWTENQPQHF
TRBD1 TRBJ1-2 TRBV10-3 - TGTGCCATCAGTGAGTCGACCAGGGGGCCTACAAACTATGGCTACACCTTC CAISESTRGPTNYGYTF
- TRBJ1-2 TRBV6-2/TRBV6-3 once TGTGCCAGCAGTTACCGGGGATTCAACTATGGCTACACCTTC CASSYRGFNYGYTF
- TRBJ2-3 TRBV4-1 - TGCGCCAGCAGCCATGAGACAGATACGCAGTATTTT CASSHETDTQYF
- TRBJ1-2 TRBV2 - TGTGCCAGCAGCGACAGAGCTAACTATGGCTACACCTTC CASSDRANYGYTF
- TRBJ1-2 TRBV28 - TGTGCCAGCAGATCAGGGAACTATGGCTACACCTTC CASRSGNYGYTF
TRBD1 TRBJ2-7 TRBV4-1 - TGCGCCAGCAGCCAAGTAATAACAGGGGACTACGAGCAGTACTTC CASSQVITGDYEQYF
TRBD2 TRBJ2-3 TRBV6-4 - TGTGCCAGCAGCGTCGCGGCTACTAGCGGGGGGTCCGATACGCAGTATTTT CASSVAATSGGSDTQYF
TRBD2 TRBJ2-1 TRBV7-9 - TGTGCCAGCAGTCAATTAACCGGGGAGGGGAATGAGCAGTTCTTC CASSQLTGEGNEQFF
- TRBJ1-1 TRBV19 - TGTGCCAGTAGTATACGTGGCGGAATTGAAGCTTTCTTT CASSIRGGIEAFF
- TRBJ1-1 TRBV3-1/TRBV3-2 few TGTGCCAGCAGCCAAGTCAGGGGAAATGAAGCTTTCTTT CASSQVRGNEAFF
TRBD1 TRBJ2-1 TRBV18 - TGTGCCAGCTCACCTGCAGGGGGCAACTACAATGAGCAGTTCTTC CASSPAGGNYNEQFF
- TRBJ1-5 TRBV6-2/TRBV6-3 - TGTGCCAGCAGTTACTCCGGGACACTCTTCGATCAGCCCCAGCATTTT CASSYSGTLFDQPQHF
- TRBJ1-1 TRBV27 - TGTGCCAGCAGTATAACCCGGACCCCAGGGACTGAAGCTTTCTTT CASSITRTPGTEAFF
TRBD1 TRBJ1-2 TRBV12-3/TRBV12-4 - TGTGCCAGCAGGGGACAGATTTATGGCTACACCTTC CASRGQIYGYTF
TRBD1 TRBJ2-5 TRBV5-5 - TGTGCCAGCAGCTCCTGGGACAGCCAAGAGACCCAGTACTTC CASSSWDSQETQYF
- TRBJ2-2 TRBV7-2 - TGTGCCAGCAGCTTAGATTATCTGGGGAGGAGCGGGGAGCTGTTTTTT CASSLDYLGRSGELFF
- TRBJ1-1 TRBV6-5 - TGTGCCAGCAGTTACAGTCCAGGGCTGAACACTGAAGCTTTCTTT CASSYSPGLNTEAFF
TRBD1 TRBJ2-5 TRBV18 - TGTGCCAGCTCACCACTGACAGGGAATAGAGAGACCCAGTACTTC CASSPLTGNRETQYF
- TRBJ1-3 TRBV7-9 - TGTGCCAGCAGGCTGGGCAGCTCTGGAAACACCATATATTTT CASRLGSSGNTIYF
TRBD1 TRBJ1-2 TRBV4-3 once TGCGCCAGCAGCCTCGGACAGGGCTATGGCTACACCTTC CASSLGQGYGYTF
TRBD2 TRBJ2-3 TRBV5-1 few TGCGCCAGCAGGTTCTGGCTAGCGGGAGATCTGACAGATACGCAGTATTTT CASRFWLAGDLTDTQYF
TRBD1 TRBJ2-2 TRBV3-1/TRBV3-2 - TGTGCCAGCAGCCGCAGGGGGCCCCGAAACACCGGGGAGCTGTTTTTT CASSRRGPRNTGELFF
TRBD1 TRBJ1-5 TRBV2 - TGTGCCAGCAGAGAGGGGACAGGGGGGGATCAGCCCCAGCATTTT CASREGTGGDQPQHF
- TRBJ1-3 TRBV18 once TGTGCCAGCCCGACAGGTGCCCGAGGAAACACCATATATTTT CASPTGARGNTIYF
- TRBJ2-2 TRBV9 once TGTGCCAGCAGCGTAGCCGGTGGGGAGCTGTTTTTT CASSVAGGELFF
- TRBJ2-1 TRBV2 - TGTGCCAGCTGCCCAACCCGGGATCCAAATGAGCAGTTCTTC CASCPTRDPNEQFF
- TRBJ1-1 TRBV9 - TGTGCCAGCAGCGTAGGTGTGAGTAACACTGAAGCTTTCTTT CASSVGVSNTEAFF